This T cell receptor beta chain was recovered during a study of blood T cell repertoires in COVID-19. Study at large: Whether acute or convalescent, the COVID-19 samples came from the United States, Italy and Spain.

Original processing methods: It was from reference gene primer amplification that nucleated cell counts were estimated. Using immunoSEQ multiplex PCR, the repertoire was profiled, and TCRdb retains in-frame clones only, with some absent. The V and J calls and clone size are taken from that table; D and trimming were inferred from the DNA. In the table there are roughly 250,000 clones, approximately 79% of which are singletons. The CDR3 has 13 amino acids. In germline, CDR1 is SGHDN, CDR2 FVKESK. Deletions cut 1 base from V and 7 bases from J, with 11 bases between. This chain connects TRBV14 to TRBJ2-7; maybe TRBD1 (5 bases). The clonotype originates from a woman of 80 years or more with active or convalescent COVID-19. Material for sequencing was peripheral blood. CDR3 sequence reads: CASSQVTAIEQYF. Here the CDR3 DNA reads TGTGCCAGCAGCCAAGTGACAGCCATAGAGCAGTACTTC.